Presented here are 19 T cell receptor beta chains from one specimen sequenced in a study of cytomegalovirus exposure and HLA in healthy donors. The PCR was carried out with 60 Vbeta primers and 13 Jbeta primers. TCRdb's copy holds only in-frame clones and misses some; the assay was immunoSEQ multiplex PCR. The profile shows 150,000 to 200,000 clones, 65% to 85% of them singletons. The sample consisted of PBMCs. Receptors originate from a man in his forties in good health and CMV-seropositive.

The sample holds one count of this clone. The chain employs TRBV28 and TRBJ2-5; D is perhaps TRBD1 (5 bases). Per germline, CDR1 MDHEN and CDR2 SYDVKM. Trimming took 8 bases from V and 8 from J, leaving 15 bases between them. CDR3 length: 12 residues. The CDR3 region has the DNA TGTGCCAGCCGGCAGGGTCTGAGAACCCAGTACTTC. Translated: CASRQGLRTQYF.

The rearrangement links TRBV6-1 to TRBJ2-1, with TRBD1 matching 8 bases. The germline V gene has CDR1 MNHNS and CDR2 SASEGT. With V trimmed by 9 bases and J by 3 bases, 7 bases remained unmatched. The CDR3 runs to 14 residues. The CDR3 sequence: CASQGARVYNEQFF. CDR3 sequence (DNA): TGTGCCAGTCAGGGGGCGAGGGTCTACAATGAGCAGTTCTTC.

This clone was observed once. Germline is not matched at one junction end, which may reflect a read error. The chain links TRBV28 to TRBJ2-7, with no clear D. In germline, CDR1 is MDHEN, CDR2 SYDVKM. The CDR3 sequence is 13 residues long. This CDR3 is CTSSPSTDYEQYF. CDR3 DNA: TGTACCAGCAGTCCAAGTACAGACTACGAGCAGTACTTC.

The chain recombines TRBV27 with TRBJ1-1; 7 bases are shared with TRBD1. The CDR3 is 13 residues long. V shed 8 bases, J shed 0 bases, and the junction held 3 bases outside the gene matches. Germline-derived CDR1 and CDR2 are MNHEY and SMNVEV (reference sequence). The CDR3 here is CASGGQLNTEAFF. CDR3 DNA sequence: TGTGCCAGCGGGGGACAGCTGAACACTGAAGCTTTCTTT.

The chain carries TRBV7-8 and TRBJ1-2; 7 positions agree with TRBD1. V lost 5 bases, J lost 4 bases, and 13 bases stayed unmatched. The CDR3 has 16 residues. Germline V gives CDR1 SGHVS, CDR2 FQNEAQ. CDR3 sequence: CASSISSTGKFYGYTF. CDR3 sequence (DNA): TGTGCCAGCAGCATATCGTCGACAGGGAAGTTCTATGGCTACACCTTC.

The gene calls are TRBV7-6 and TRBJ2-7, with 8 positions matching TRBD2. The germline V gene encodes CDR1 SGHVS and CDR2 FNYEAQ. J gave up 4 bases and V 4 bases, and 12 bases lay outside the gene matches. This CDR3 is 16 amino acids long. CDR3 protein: CASSSRGSGRLYEQYF. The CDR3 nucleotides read TGTGCCAGCAGCTCAAGGGGCAGCGGGAGACTTTACGAGCAGTACTTC.

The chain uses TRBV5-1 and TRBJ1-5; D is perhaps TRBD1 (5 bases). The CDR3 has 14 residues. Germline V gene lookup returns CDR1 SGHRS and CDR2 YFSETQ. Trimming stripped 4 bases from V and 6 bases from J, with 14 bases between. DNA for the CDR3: TGCGCCAGCAGCCCCGACGGGGGTGGTCAGCCCCAGCATTTT. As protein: CASSPDGGGQPQHF.

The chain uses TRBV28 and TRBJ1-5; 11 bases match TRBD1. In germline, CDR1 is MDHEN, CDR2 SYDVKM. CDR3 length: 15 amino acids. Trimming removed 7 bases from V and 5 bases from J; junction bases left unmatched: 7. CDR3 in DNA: TGTGCCAGCAACCCGGACAGGGGGCTCTATCAGCCCCAGCATTTT. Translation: CASNPDRGLYQPQHF.

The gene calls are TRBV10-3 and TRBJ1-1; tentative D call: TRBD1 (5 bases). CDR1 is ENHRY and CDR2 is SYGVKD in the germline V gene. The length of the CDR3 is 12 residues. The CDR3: CMVWGGIAEAFF. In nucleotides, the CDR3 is TGTATGGTATGGGGGGGAATCGCTGAAGCTTTCTTT.

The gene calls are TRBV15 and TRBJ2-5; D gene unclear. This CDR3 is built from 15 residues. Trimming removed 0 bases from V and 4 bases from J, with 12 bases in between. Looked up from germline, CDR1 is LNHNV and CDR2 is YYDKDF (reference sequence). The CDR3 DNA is TGTGCCACCAGCAGAGAACCTCTCAGTCGAGAGACCCAGTACTTC. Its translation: CATSREPLSRETQYF.

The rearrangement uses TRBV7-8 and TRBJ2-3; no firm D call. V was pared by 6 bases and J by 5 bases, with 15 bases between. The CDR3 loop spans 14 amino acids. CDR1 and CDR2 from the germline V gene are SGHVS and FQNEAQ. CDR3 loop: CASRFGVAGDTQYF. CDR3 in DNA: TGTGCCAGCAGATTCGGAGTGGCCGGAGATACGCAGTATTTT.

The CDR3 sequence is CASSLGSPSPPRQFF. DNA of the CDR3: TGTGCCAGCAGCTTAGGATCGCCTAGCCCACCTCGGCAGTTCTTC. This chain joins TRBV7-2 and TRBJ2-1, with a possible D match to TRBD2 (5 bases). Trimming stripped 1 base from V and 12 bases from J, with 19 bases between. The CDR3 has 15 residues. The V gene's germline CDR1 is SGHTA and CDR2 FQGNSA.

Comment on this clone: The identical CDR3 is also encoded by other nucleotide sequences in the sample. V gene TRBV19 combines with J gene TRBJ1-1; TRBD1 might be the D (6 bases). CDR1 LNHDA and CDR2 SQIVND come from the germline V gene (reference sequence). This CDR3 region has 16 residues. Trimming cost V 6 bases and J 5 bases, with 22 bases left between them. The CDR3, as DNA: TGTGCCAGTAGCCTGGGACACTACTCCGGTTGGACTGAAGCTTTCTTT. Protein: CASSLGHYSGWTEAFF.

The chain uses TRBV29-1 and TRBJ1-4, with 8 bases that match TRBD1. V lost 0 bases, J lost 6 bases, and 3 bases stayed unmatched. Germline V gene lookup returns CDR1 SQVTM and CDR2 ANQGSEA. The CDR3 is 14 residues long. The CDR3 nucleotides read TGCAGCGTTGAAGACAGGGGGCGCGATGAAAAACTGTTTTTT. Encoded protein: CSVEDRGRDEKLFF.

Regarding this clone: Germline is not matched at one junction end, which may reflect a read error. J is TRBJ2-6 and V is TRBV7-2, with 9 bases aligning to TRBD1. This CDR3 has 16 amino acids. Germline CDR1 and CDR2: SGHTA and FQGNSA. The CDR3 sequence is CASSRTGVGGANGLTF. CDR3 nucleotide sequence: TGTGCCAGCAGTCGGACAGGGGTGGGAGGGGCCAACGGCCTGACTTTC.

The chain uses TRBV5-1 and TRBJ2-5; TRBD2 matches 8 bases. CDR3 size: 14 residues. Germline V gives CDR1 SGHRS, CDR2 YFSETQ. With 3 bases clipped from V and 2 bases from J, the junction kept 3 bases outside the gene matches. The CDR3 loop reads CASSYSGVQETQYF. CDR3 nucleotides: TGCGCCAGCAGCTATAGCGGGGTACAAGAGACCCAGTACTTC.

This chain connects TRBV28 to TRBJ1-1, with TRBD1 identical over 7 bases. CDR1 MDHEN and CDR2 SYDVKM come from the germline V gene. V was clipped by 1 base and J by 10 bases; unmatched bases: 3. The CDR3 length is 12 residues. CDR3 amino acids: CASSLLSGGAFF. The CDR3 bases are TGTGCCAGCAGTTTATTATCAGGGGGAGCTTTCTTT.

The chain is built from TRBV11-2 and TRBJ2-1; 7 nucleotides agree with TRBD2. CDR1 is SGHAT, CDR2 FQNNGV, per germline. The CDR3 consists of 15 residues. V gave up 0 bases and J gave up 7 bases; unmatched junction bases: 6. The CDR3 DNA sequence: TGTGCCAGCAGCTTAGAAGGACTAGTCGGTAATGAGCAGTTCTTC. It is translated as CASSLEGLVGNEQFF. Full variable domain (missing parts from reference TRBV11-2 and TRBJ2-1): EAGVAQSPRYKIIEKRQSVAFWCNPISGHATLYWYQQILGQGPKLLIQFQNNGVVDDSQLPKDRFSAERLKGVDSTLKIQPAKLEDSAVYLCASSLEGLVGNEQFFGPGTRLTVL.

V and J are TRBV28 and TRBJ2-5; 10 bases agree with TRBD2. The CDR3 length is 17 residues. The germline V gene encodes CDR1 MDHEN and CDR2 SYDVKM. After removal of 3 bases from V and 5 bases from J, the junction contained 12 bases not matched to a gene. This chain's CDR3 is CASSFMSGREARETQYF. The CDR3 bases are TGTGCCAGCAGTTTTATGAGCGGGAGGGAGGCGCGGGAGACCCAGTACTTC.